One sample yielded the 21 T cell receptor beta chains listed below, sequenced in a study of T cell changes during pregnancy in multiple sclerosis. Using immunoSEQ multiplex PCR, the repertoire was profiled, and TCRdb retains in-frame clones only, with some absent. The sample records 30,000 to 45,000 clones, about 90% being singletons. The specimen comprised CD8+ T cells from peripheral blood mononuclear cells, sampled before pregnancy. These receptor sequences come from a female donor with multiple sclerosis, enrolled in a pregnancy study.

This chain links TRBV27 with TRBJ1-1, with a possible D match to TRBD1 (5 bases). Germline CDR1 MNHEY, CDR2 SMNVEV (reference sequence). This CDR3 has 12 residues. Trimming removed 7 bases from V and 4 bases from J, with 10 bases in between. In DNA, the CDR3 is TGTGCCAGCAAGAGAGACAGCACTGAAGCTTTCTTT. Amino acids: CASKRDSTEAFF.

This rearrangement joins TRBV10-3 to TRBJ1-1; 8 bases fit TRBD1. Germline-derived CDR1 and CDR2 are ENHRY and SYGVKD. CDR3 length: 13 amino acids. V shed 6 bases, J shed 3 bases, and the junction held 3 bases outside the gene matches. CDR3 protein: CAIRTGGDTEAFF. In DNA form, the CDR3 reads TGTGCCATCAGAACAGGGGGGGACACTGAAGCTTTCTTT.

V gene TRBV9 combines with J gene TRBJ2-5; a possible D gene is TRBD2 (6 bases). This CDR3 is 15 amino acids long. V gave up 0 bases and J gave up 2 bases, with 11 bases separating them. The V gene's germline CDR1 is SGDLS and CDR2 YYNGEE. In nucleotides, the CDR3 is TGTGCCAGCAGCGTAGTTAGCGGCAGGCAAGAGACCCAGTACTTC. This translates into CASSVVSGRQETQYF.

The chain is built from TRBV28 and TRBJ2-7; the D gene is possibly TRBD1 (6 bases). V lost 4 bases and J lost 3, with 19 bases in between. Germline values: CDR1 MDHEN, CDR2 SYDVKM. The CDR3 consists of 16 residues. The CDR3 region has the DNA TGTGCCAGCAGTTCTCCGCCGGGACATGACCTCTACGAGCAGTACTTC. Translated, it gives CASSSPPGHDLYEQYF.

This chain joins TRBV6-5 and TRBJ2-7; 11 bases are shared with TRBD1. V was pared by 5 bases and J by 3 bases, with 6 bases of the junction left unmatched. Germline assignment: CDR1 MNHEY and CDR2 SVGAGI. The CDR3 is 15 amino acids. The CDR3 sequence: CASSRGQGARYEQYF. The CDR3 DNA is TGTGCCAGCAGTCGAGGACAGGGGGCTCGCTACGAGCAGTACTTC.

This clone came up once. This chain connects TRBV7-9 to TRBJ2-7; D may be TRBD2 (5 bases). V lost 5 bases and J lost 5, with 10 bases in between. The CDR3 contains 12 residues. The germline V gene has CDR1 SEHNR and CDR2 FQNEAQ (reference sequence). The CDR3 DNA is TGTGCCAGCAGCCCGTCGAGGGACGAGCAGTACTTC. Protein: CASSPSRDEQYF.

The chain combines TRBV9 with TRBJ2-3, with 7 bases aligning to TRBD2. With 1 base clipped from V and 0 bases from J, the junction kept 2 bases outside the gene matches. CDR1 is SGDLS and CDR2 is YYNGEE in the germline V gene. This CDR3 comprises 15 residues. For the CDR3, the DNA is TGTGCCAGCAGCGTAAGCGGGGCTAGCACAGATACGCAGTATTTT. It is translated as CASSVSGASTDTQYF.

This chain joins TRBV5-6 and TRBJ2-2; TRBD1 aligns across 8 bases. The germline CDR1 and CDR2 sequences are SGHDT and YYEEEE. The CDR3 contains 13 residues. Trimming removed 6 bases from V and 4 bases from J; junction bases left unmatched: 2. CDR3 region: CASTTGGTGELFF. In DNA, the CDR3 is TGTGCCAGCACCACAGGGGGCACCGGGGAGCTGTTTTTT. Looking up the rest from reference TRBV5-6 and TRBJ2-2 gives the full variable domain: DAGVTQSPTHLIKTRGQQVTLRCSPKSGHDTVSWYQQALGQGPQFIFQYYEEEERQRGNFPDRFSGHQFPNYSSELNVNALLLGDSALYLCASTTGGTGELFFGEGSRLTVL.

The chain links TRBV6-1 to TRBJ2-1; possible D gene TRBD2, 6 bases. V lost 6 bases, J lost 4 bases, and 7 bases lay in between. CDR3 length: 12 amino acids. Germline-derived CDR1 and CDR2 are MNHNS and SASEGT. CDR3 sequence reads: CASRAGYNEQFF. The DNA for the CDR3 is TGTGCCAGCAGGGCGGGATACAATGAGCAGTTCTTC.

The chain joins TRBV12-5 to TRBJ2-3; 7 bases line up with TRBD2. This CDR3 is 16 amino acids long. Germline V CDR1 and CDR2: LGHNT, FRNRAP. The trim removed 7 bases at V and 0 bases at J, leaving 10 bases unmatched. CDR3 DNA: TGTGCTAGTGCCATTGTCCCGGGGGGAAGCACAGATACGCAGTATTTT. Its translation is CASAIVPGGSTDTQYF.

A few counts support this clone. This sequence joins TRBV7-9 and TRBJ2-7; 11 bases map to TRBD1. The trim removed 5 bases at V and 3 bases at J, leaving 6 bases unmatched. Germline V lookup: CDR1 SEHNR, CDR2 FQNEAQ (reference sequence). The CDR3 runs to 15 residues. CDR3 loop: CASSDPGQGDYEQYF. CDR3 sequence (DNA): TGTGCCAGCAGCGATCCGGGACAGGGGGACTACGAGCAGTACTTC.

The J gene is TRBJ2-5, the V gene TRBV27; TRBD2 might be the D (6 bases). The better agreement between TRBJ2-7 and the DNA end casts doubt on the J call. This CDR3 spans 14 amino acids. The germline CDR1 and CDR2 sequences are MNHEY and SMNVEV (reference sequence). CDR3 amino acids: CASSLDWGAGEQYF. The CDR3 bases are TGTGCCAGCAGTTTGGACTGGGGAGCGGGCGAGCAGTACTTC.

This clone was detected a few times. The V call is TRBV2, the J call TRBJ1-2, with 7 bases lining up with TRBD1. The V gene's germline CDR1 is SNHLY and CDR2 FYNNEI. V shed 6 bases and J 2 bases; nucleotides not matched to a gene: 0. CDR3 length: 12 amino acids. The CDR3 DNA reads TGTGCCAGCAGGGACAGGAACTATGGCTACACCTTC. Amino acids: CASRDRNYGYTF.

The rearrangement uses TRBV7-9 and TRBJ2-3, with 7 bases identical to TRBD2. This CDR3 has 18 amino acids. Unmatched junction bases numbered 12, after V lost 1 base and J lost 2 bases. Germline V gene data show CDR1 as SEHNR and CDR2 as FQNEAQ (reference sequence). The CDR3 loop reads CASSLVGREPFFTDTQYF. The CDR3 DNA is TGTGCCAGCAGCTTAGTGGGGCGGGAGCCCTTCTTCACAGATACGCAGTATTTT.

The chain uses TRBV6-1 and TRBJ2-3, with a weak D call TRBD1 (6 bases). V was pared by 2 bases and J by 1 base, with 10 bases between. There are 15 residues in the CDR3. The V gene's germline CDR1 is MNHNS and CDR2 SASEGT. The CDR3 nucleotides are TGTGCCAGCAGTGAAAGGGACATCCGCACAGATACGCAGTATTTT. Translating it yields CASSERDIRTDTQYF.

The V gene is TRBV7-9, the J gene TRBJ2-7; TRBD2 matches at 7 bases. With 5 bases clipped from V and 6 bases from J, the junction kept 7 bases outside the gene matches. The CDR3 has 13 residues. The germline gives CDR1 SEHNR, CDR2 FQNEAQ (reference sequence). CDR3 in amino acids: CASSDGGGPEQYF. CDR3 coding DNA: TGTGCCAGCAGCGACGGGGGAGGGCCCGAGCAGTACTTC.

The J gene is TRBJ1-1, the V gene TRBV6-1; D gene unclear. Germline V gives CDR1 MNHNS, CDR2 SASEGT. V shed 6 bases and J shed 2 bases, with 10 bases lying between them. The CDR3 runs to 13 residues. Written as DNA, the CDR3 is TGTGCCAGCAGGCAGGCCCGTAACACTGAAGCTTTCTTT. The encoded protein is CASRQARNTEAFF.

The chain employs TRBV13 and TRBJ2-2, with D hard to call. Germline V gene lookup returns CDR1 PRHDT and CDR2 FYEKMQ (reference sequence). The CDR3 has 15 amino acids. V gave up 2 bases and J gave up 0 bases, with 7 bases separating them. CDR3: CASSLRPANTGELFF. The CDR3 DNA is TGTGCCAGCAGCTTACGCCCGGCGAACACCGGGGAGCTGTTTTTT.

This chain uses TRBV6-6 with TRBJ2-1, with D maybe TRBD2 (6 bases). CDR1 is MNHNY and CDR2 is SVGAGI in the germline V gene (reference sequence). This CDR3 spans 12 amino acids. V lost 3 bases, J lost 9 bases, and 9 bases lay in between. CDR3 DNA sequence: TGTGCCAGCAGTTATACTAGCTTTGAGCAGTTCTTC. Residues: CASSYTSFEQFF.

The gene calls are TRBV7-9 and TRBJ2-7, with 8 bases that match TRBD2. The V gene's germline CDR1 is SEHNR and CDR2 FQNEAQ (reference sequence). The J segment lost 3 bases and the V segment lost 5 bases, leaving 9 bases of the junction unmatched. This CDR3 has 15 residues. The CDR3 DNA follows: TGTGCCAGCAGCCCGGGAGGGGGGCGAGACTACGAGCAGTACTTC. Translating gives CASSPGGGRDYEQYF.

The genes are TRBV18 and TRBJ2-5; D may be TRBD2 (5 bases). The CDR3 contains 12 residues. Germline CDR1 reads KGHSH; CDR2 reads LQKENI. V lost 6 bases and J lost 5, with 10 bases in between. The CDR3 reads CASSGEYETQYF. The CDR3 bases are TGTGCCAGCTCCGGGGAATATGAGACCCAGTACTTC.